The clone carrying this T cell receptor (beta chain) showed up many times. Its antigen remains unknown. Breast cancer patients provided tissue from their axillary draining lymph nodes. This sample is drawn from a study of breast tumors, draining lymph nodes, adjacent tissues. Study outcomes and limitations: Tumor repertoires ranked between lymph nodes and nontumor tissue in diversity, with V and J gene preferences.

Per germline, CDR1 LGHDT and CDR2 YNNKEL (reference sequence). The CDR3 runs 14 residues. J was trimmed by 10 bases and V by 5 bases; bases with no gene match: 9. TCRdb processed the multiplex PCR reads anew with MiXCR; each CDR3 protein has one entry. This sample has nearly 200,000 distinct CDR3 sequences, with 30% to 40% found just once. This sequence was found in a female donor with breast cancer. Some clones in this sample may be carry-over from other donors' samples. The chain is built from TRBV3-1 and TRBJ2-1; 9 bases align to TRBD1. Material for sequencing was axillary lymph node tissue. CDR3 coding DNA: TGTGCCAGCAGCGACAACACAGGGGGCTTAGAGCAGTTCTTC. It codes for CASSDNTGGLEQFF.